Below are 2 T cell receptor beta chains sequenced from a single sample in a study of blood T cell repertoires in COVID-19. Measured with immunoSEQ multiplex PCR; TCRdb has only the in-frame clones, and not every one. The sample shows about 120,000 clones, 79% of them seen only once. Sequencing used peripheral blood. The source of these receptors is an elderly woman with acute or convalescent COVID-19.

The CDR3 protein is CASSVEGASATNEKLFF. As DNA, the CDR3 is TGTGCCAGCAGCGTAGAAGGAGCGAGTGCAACTAATGAAAAACTGTTTTTT. The chain carries TRBV9 and TRBJ1-4; D uncertain. The CDR3 totals 17 residues. Germline values: CDR1 SGDLS, CDR2 YYNGEE. The V gene lost 0 bases and the J gene lost 0 bases, with 12 bases spanning the gap.

DNA of the CDR3: TGTGCCAGCAGCCCACGACAGGGGTGGACTGAAGCTTTCTTT. It codes for CASSPRQGWTEAFF. The rearrangement joins TRBV27 to TRBJ1-1; the match to TRBD1 covers 8 bases. CDR3 length: 14 residues. The V gene end was trimmed by 6 bases and the J gene end by 5 bases; junction bases not matched to a gene: 8. Germline-derived CDR1 and CDR2 are MNHEY and SMNVEV (reference sequence).